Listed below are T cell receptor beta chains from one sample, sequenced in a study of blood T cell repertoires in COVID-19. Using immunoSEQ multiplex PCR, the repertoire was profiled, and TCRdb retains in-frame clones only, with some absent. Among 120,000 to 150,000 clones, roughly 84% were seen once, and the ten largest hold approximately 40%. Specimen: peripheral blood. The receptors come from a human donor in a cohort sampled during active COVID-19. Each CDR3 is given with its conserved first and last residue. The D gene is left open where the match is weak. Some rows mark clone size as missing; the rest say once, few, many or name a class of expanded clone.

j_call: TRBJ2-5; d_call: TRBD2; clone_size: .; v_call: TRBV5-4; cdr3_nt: TGTGCCAGCAGCTGGGGACTAGCGGGGAAAGAGACCCAGTACTTC; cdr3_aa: CASSWGLAGKETQYF
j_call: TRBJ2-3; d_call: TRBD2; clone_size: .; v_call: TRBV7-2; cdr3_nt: TGTGCCAGCAGCTTAAGCGGCGGGGGGGTGAGAGATACGCAGTATTTT; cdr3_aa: CASSLSGGGVRDTQYF
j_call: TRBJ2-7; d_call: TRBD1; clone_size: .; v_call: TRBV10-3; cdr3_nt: TGTGCCATCAGTGAGGATGAAGTAGGACAGGGCGTAGGGAGGTACTTC; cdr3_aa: CAISEDEVGQGVGRYF
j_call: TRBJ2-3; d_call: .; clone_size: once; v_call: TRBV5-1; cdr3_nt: TGCGCCAGCAGCTATCAGGGGGGAGATACGCAGTATTTT; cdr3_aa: CASSYQGGDTQYF
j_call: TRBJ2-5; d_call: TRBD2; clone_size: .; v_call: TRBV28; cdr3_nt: TGTGCCAGCAGTTTCGGGTCTAGCGGGGGGGCCGTTGAGACCCAGTACTTC; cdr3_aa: CASSFGSSGGAVETQYF
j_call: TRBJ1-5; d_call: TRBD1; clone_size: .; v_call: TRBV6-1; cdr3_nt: TGTGCCAGCAGTGAAGCAGCCAGGACAGGGGGATATCAGCCCCAGCATTTT; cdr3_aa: CASSEAARTGGYQPQHF
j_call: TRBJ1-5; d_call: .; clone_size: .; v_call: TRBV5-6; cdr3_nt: TGTGCCAGCAGCTTAGGTCCGGGGAATCAGCCCCAGCATTTT; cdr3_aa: CASSLGPGNQPQHF
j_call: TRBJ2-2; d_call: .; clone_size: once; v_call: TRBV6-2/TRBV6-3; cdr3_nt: TGTGCCAGCAGCTGGGGCACAACGTCCGGGGAGCTGTTTTTT; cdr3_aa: CASSWGTTSGELFF
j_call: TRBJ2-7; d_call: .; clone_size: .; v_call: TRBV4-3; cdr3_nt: TGCGCCAGCAGCCAAGAGATCGCGGGGGCCAACGAGCAGTACTTC; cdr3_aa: CASSQEIAGANEQYF
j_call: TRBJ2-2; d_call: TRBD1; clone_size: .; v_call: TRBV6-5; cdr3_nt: TGTGCCAGCAGTTGGCATGGACAGGGGGACACCGGGGAGCTGTTTTTT; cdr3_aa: CASSWHGQGDTGELFF
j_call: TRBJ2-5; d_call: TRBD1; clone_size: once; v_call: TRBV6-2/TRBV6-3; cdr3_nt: TGTGCCAGCAGTACCTGGACAGGGGGCAAGGAGACCCAGTACTTC; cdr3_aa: CASSTWTGGKETQYF
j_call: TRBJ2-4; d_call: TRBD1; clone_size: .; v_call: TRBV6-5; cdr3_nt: TGTGCCAGCAGTTACTCAGGGGGCTACGGCATTCAGTACTTC; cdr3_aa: CASSYSGGYGIQYF
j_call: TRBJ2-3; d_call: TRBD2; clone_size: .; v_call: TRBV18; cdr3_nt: TGTGCCAGCTCACTCTCGGCGGGGGGGCGCACAGATACGCAGTATTTT; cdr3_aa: CASSLSAGGRTDTQYF
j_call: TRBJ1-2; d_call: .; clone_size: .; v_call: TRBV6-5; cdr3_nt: TGTGCCAGCAGCCCGGGTAGGGGTGGCTACACCTTC; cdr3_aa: CASSPGRGGYTF
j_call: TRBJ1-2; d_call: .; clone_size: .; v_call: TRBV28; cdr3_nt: TGTGCCAGCAGTTTATCGGAAGGAGGGAAGGGCTATGGCTACACCTTC; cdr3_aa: CASSLSEGGKGYGYTF